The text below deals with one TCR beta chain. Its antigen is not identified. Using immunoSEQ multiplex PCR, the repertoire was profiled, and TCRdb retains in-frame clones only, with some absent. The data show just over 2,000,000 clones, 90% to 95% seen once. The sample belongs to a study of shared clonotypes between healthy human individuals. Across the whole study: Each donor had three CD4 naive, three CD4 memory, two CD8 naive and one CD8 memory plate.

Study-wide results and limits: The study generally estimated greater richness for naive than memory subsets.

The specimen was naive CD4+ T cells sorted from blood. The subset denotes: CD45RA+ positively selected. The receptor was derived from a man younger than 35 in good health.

CDR3 in amino acids: CASKESGTGNTIYF. For the CDR3, the DNA is TGTGCCAGCAAGGAATCAGGGACTGGAAACACCATATATTTT. This sequence joins TRBV6-6 and TRBJ1-3; the D gene is possibly TRBD1 (5 bases). Germline V gene lookup returns CDR1 MNHNY and CDR2 SVGAGI (reference sequence). Trimming pared 7 bases from V and 2 bases from J, leaving 12 bases between. The CDR3 extends over 14 amino acids.